The 32 T cell receptor beta chains given below trace back to one sample, sequenced in a study of blood T cell repertoires in COVID-19 (dated by TCRdb to the early 2020s). The method behind the library was the immunoSEQ multiplex PCR assay. Held by TCRdb, this immuneACCESS table contains in-frame sequences only and omits some clones. Under half of the omission traces to an unresolved V gene where checked; the cause of the rest is unknown. Across this sample there are about 230,000 clones, with 80% to 85% seen only once. The biggest ten clones account for around 4.4% of the sample. The sample consisted of peripheral blood. These TCRs come from a man between 50 and 59 years old with active or convalescent COVID-19.

This clone came up a few times. V and J are TRBV5-8 and TRBJ1-2; weak D call: TRBD1 (5 bases). Trimming cost V 5 bases and J 0 bases, with 17 bases left between them. The CDR3 is 16 amino acids. Germline CDR1 reads SGHTS; CDR2 reads YDEGEE. The CDR3 is CASRDDRTHPNYGYTF. The CDR3, as DNA: TGTGCCAGCAGGGACGATAGGACACACCCTAACTATGGCTACACCTTC.

A word on this clone: In the same sample, other DNA sequences code for this CDR3. The chain carries TRBV5-1 and TRBJ2-7; 7 positions agree with TRBD1. There are 13 residues in the CDR3. Germline V gives CDR1 SGHRS, CDR2 YFSETQ. Germline trimming cut 4 bases from V and 2 bases from J; bases unmatched to any gene: 3. The DNA of the CDR3 is TGCGCCAGCAGCCCCGGGACAGCCTACGAGCAGTACTTC. This sequence encodes CASSPGTAYEQYF.

This clone was seen just once. V and J are TRBV6-4 and TRBJ2-1; TRBD2 is a possible D gene (7 bases). Germline V gene data show CDR1 as MRHNA and CDR2 as SNTAGT. V was trimmed by 8 bases and J by 2 bases, leaving 10 bases between them. This CDR3 has 13 amino acids. The CDR3 here is CASGRGPYNEQFF. The CDR3 nucleotides are TGTGCCAGCGGGCGGGGGCCCTACAATGAGCAGTTCTTC.

The V call is TRBV27, the J call TRBJ2-1; 8 bases are shared with TRBD2. Trimming cost V 5 bases and J 7 bases; bases outside gene matches: 7. The CDR3 runs 14 residues. In germline, CDR1 is MNHEY, CDR2 SMNVEV (reference sequence). The CDR3 loop reads CASSPRTSRNEQFF. Here the CDR3 DNA reads TGTGCCAGCAGTCCTCGGACTAGCAGGAATGAGCAGTTCTTC.

This chain links TRBV4-2 with TRBJ2-2; the match to TRBD2 covers 14 bases. This CDR3 region has 18 residues. The germline gives CDR1 LGHNA, CDR2 YNFKEQ. Losses at the gene ends were 5 bases for V and 0 bases for J; bases not matched to a gene: 5. In DNA form, the CDR3 reads TGTGCCAGCAGCTTAGGGACTAGCGGGGGCACGAACACCGGGGAGCTGTTTTTT. Amino acids: CASSLGTSGGTNTGELFF.

This chain connects TRBV13 to TRBJ1-1, with 9 nucleotides matching TRBD1. There are 14 residues in the CDR3. CDR1 PRHDT and CDR2 FYEKMQ come from the germline V gene (reference sequence). The V and J ends lost 0 bases and 6 bases, in that order; junction bases with no gene match: 2. In nucleotides, the CDR3 is TGTGCCAGCAGCTTAGGGGACAGGGGAGCTGAAGCTTTCTTT. Translating gives CASSLGDRGAEAFF. Using reference TRBV13 and TRBJ1-1 for the parts outside the CDR3, the full variable domain is AAGVIQSPRHLIKEKRETATLKCYPIPRHDTVYWYQQGPGQDPQFLISFYEKMQSDKGSIPDRFSAQQFSDYHSELNMSSLELGDSALYFCASSLGDRGAEAFFGQGTRLTVV.

The rearrangement joins TRBV6-5 to TRBJ1-6; D unresolved. The length of the CDR3 is 15 residues. CDR1 MNHEY and CDR2 SVGAGI come from the germline V gene. Trimming left V 7 bases short and J 2 bases short, with 12 bases between. CDR3: CASKKSGAYNSPLHF. The CDR3 nucleotides are TGTGCCAGCAAGAAAAGCGGGGCCTATAATTCACCCCTCCACTTT.

V usage is TRBV7-2 and J usage is TRBJ2-7; 8 bases align to TRBD2. The trim removed 6 bases at V and 0 bases at J, leaving 7 bases unmatched. The CDR3 is 15 residues long. Germline CDR1 and CDR2: SGHTA and FQGNSA. CDR3 sequence reads: CASRTTSGNSYEQYF. The DNA for the CDR3 is TGTGCCAGCAGAACCACTAGCGGTAACTCCTACGAGCAGTACTTC. The whole variable domain, remainder taken from reference TRBV7-2 and TRBJ2-7, is GAGVSQSPSNKVTEKGKDVELRCDPISGHTALYWYRQSLGQGLEFLIYFQGNSAPDKSGLPSDRFSAERTGGSVSTLTIQRTQQEDSAVYLCASRTTSGNSYEQYFGPGTRLTVT.

J is TRBJ2-2 and V is TRBV11-3, with D tentatively TRBD1 (5 bases). This CDR3 has 13 residues. In germline, CDR1 is SGHNT, CDR2 YENEEA. Trimming left V 6 bases short and J 2 bases short, with 7 bases between. The CDR3 nucleotides are TGTGCCAGCAGGACAGAAAACACCGGGGAGCTGTTTTTT. Translating it yields CASRTENTGELFF.

CDR3 in amino acids: CASSYSGGALEEQYF. The CDR3 DNA is TGTGCCAGCAGTTACTCGGGTGGGGCCCTTGAGGAGCAGTACTTC. This chain connects TRBV6-2 or TRBV6-3 to TRBJ2-7, with D perhaps matching TRBD1 (5 bases). V was pared by 0 bases and J by 7 bases, with 16 bases between. There are 15 residues in the CDR3. Germline loops: CDR1 MNHEY, CDR2 SVGEGT.

The chain is built from TRBV7-2 and TRBJ2-1; TRBD2 matches at 15 bases. Trimming at V came to 5 bases and at J to 6 bases, leaving 8 bases not matched to a gene. This CDR3 region has 17 residues. Germline V gives CDR1 SGHTA, CDR2 FQGNSA. For the CDR3, the DNA is TGTGCCAGCAGCCCATCGGGACTAGCGGGGGGCCCCAATGAGCAGTTCTTC. Its translation is CASSPSGLAGGPNEQFF.

This clone was seen just once. The V gene is TRBV4-1, the J gene TRBJ1-2, with 8 positions matching TRBD1. With V trimmed by 1 base and J by 4 bases, 2 bases remained unmatched. CDR1 is MGHRA and CDR2 is YSYEKL in the germline V gene. The CDR3 covers 14 residues. The CDR3: CASSQGDRSYGYTF. The CDR3, as DNA: TGCGCCAGCAGCCAAGGGGACAGGAGCTATGGCTACACCTTC.

This chain joins TRBV7-9 and TRBJ2-3; 12 nucleotides agree with TRBD2. This CDR3 spans 17 amino acids. The trim removed 0 bases at V and 1 base at J, leaving 2 bases unmatched. The germline V gene encodes CDR1 SEHNR and CDR2 FQNEAQ (reference sequence). The CDR3 sequence: CASSLATSGGRTDTQYF. The CDR3 DNA is TGTGCCAGCAGCTTAGCTACTAGCGGGGGGCGCACAGATACGCAGTATTTT.

The rearrangement joins TRBV3-1 (or the pseudogene TRBV3-2) to TRBJ1-1; 10 bases agree with TRBD1. Germline V gene sequence: CDR1 LGHDT, CDR2 YNNKEL (reference sequence). J gave up 0 bases and V 1 base, and 11 bases lay outside the gene matches. CDR3 length: 19 amino acids. The CDR3: CASSQASWGTGVMNTEAFF. The CDR3 bases are TGTGCCAGCAGCCAAGCCTCCTGGGGGACAGGGGTGATGAACACTGAAGCTTTCTTT.

This chain uses TRBV12-5 with TRBJ1-6; D remains ambiguous. The germline V gene encodes CDR1 LGHNT and CDR2 FRNRAP. V lost 6 bases and J 6 bases, leaving 12 bases between the germline ends. The CDR3 consists of 14 residues. CDR3 sequence: CASGTGGSNSPLHF. The CDR3 DNA reads TGTGCTAGTGGCACCGGAGGGAGTAATTCACCCCTCCACTTT.

This chain joins TRBV2 and TRBJ1-1, with D perhaps TRBD1 (5 bases). Trimming removed 2 bases from V and 7 bases from J, with 29 bases in between. The CDR3 consists of 19 residues. Germline-derived CDR1 and CDR2 are SNHLY and FYNNEI. This chain's CDR3 is CASSEIQRTPPLMALEAFF. The CDR3 DNA follows: TGTGCCAGCAGTGAAATACAAAGGACACCGCCCCTTATGGCCCTTGAAGCTTTCTTT.

The chain has TRBV28 and TRBJ1-4; 7 bases agree with TRBD1. V dropped 8 bases and J dropped 8; count of bases not matched to a gene: 11. CDR1 and CDR2 (germline): MDHEN, SYDVKM. The CDR3 runs to 14 residues. The CDR3 DNA is TGTGCCAGCTACCGAGGGGGCACGAGCGAAAAACTGTTTTTT. Translation gives CASYRGGTSEKLFF. Complete variable domain (other parts from reference TRBV28 and TRBJ1-4): DVKVTQSSRYLVKRTGEKVFLECVQDMDHENMFWYRQDPGLGLRLIYFSYDVKMKEKGDIPEGYSVSREKKERFSLILESASTNQTSMYLCASYRGGTSEKLFFGSGTQLSVL.

The J gene is TRBJ2-1, the V gene TRBV11-2; 8 positions agree with TRBD2. V trimming: 3 bases; J trimming: 0 bases; junction bases outside the gene matches: 7. This CDR3 has 17 amino acids. Germline V lookup: CDR1 SGHAT, CDR2 FQNNGV. This CDR3 reads CASSFPPLAVSYNEQFF. In DNA form, the CDR3 reads TGTGCCAGCAGCTTCCCCCCACTAGCGGTCTCCTACAATGAGCAGTTCTTC.

J is TRBJ2-3 and V is TRBV4-1, with D unclear. V lost 1 base and J lost 6, with 11 bases in between. This CDR3 contains 14 residues. CDR1 and CDR2 (germline): MGHRA, YSYEKL. The CDR3 loop is CASSQALASDTQYF. CDR3 nucleotide sequence: TGCGCCAGCAGCCAAGCCTTGGCAAGTGATACGCAGTATTTT.

The chain recombines TRBV9 with TRBJ2-3; TRBD2 aligns across 8 bases. The CDR3 contains 19 residues. Germline CDR1 and CDR2: SGDLS and YYNGEE. V lost 4 bases, J lost 2 bases, and 18 bases stayed unmatched. The CDR3 protein is CASSPRGAFSGEFTDTQYF. CDR3 bases: TGTGCCAGCAGCCCCCGTGGAGCGTTTAGCGGGGAGTTCACAGATACGCAGTATTTT.

The genes are TRBV5-8 and TRBJ1-1; D perhaps matches TRBD1 (6 bases). The CDR3 is made up of 14 amino acids. V was pared by 1 base and J by 2 bases, with 9 bases between. In germline, CDR1 is SGHTS, CDR2 YDEGEE. CDR3: CASSLPGQNTEAFF. The CDR3 DNA is TGTGCCAGCAGCTTGCCGGGACAAAACACTGAAGCTTTCTTT.

The gene calls are TRBV5-4 and TRBJ2-3, with D unresolved. Trimming took off 1 base at V and 2 bases at J, with 8 bases between the two ends. Germline V gene lookup returns CDR1 SGHNT and CDR2 YYREEE (reference sequence). CDR3 size: 14 residues. This CDR3 is CASSLSANTDTQYF. CDR3 sequence (DNA): TGTGCCAGCAGCTTGAGTGCGAACACAGATACGCAGTATTTT. The full variable domain, with the rest looked up from reference TRBV5-4 and TRBJ2-3, is ETGVTQSPTHLIKTRGQQVTLRCSSQSGHNTVSWYQQALGQGPQFIFQYYREEENGRGNFPPRFSGLQFPNYSSELNVNALELDDSALYLCASSLSANTDTQYFGPGTRLTVL.

This chain links TRBV19 with TRBJ2-1, with 8 positions matching TRBD1. V dropped 5 bases and J dropped 3; count of bases not matched to a gene: 6. The CDR3 has 15 amino acids. In germline, CDR1 is LNHDA, CDR2 SQIVND (reference sequence). The CDR3 DNA reads TGTGCCAGTAGTCCCCGACAGGGGCGCTACAATGAGCAGTTCTTC. It codes for CASSPRQGRYNEQFF.

The chain combines TRBV12-2 with TRBJ1-1; the table's D call of TRBD1 was not tested on the DNA. TRBV12-2 is a listed pseudogene. The CDR3 has 15 residues. CDR3 sequence reads: CASPRGQEESTEAFF. CDR3 nucleotides: TGTGCAAGTCCCCGTGGACAGGAGGAAAGTACTGAAGCTTTCTTT.

The V call is TRBV5-1, the J call TRBJ1-5, with TRBD1 matching 7 bases. CDR1 and CDR2 from the germline V gene are SGHRS and YFSETQ. This CDR3 region has 17 residues. V lost 4 bases, J lost 6 bases, and 16 bases stayed unmatched. The CDR3 sequence: CASSPEPTYRGGQPQHF. The CDR3 DNA sequence: TGCGCCAGCAGCCCGGAGCCTACCTACAGGGGAGGTCAGCCCCAGCATTTT.

This clone showed up just once. This chain uses TRBV30 with TRBJ2-2; perhaps TRBD2 as D (6 bases). Trimming pared 8 bases from V and 6 bases from J, leaving 19 bases between. Germline values: CDR1 GTSNPN, CDR2 SVGIG (reference sequence). The CDR3 contains 14 residues. The CDR3 loop is CARPGTQSSGELFF. CDR3 nucleotides: TGTGCCAGACCCGGGACTCAATCGTCCGGGGAGCTGTTTTTT.

This chain joins TRBV11-2 and TRBJ2-5, with TRBD2 matching 13 bases. V lost 5 bases to trimming and J lost 1 base; unmatched junction nucleotides: 7. The germline V gene has CDR1 SGHAT and CDR2 FQNNGV. This CDR3 is built from 17 residues. CDR3 residues: CASSPPTSGGLQETQYF. The CDR3 region has the DNA TGTGCCAGCAGCCCCCCGACTAGCGGGGGGCTCCAAGAGACCCAGTACTTC.

This chain uses TRBV5-1 with TRBJ1-1; no definite D call. V was cut by 0 bases and J by 6 bases, with 9 bases left in between. Germline-derived CDR1 and CDR2 are SGHRS and YFSETQ. The CDR3 spans 13 residues. Written as DNA, the CDR3 is TGCGCCAGCAGCTTGGCCCCCAGTTCTGAAGCTTTCTTT. Encoded protein: CASSLAPSSEAFF.

The chain couples TRBV24-1 to TRBJ1-1; TRBD1 aligns across 7 bases. J lost 1 base, V lost 0 bases, and 10 bases had no gene match. Germline-derived CDR1 and CDR2 are KGHDR and SFDVKD. The CDR3 has 18 residues. CDR3 in amino acids: CATSDLSGQAPTNTEAFF. The CDR3 DNA sequence: TGTGCCACCAGTGATTTGTCCGGACAGGCGCCGACGAACACTGAAGCTTTCTTT.

The chain links TRBV5-1 to TRBJ1-1; TRBD1 matches 8 bases. Germline values: CDR1 SGHRS, CDR2 YFSETQ. This CDR3 has 15 residues. V was pared by 5 bases and J by 2 bases, with 8 bases of the junction left unmatched. CDR3 in amino acids: CASSITGGINTEAFF. In nucleotides, the CDR3 is TGCGCCAGCAGTATTACAGGGGGAATAAACACTGAAGCTTTCTTT. The variable domain in full, completed from reference TRBV5-1 and TRBJ1-1, reads KAGVTQTPRYLIKTRGQQVTLSCSPISGHRSVSWYQQTPGQGLQFLFEYFSETQRNKGNFPGRFSGRQFSNSRSEMNVSTLELGDSALYLCASSITGGINTEAFFGQGTRLTVV.

The V gene is TRBV29-1, the J gene TRBJ2-3; TRBD1 agrees at 7 bases. V was clipped by 6 bases and J by 2 bases; unmatched bases: 14. The CDR3 spans 16 residues. Germline CDR1 SQVTM, CDR2 ANQGSEA. The CDR3 DNA reads TGCAGCGTCCCAGGGGGACAGACGGCTCTCACAGATACGCAGTATTTT. Translated: CSVPGGQTALTDTQYF.

V and J are TRBV27 and TRBJ2-3; D unclear. Germline V gene sequence: CDR1 MNHEY, CDR2 SMNVEV (reference sequence). The CDR3 sequence is 14 residues long. Trimming took off 4 bases at V and 3 bases at J, with 11 bases between the two ends. CDR3 sequence (DNA): TGTGCCAGCAGTTACGATTCCGGTACAGATACGCAGTATTTT. Translated, it gives CASSYDSGTDTQYF.